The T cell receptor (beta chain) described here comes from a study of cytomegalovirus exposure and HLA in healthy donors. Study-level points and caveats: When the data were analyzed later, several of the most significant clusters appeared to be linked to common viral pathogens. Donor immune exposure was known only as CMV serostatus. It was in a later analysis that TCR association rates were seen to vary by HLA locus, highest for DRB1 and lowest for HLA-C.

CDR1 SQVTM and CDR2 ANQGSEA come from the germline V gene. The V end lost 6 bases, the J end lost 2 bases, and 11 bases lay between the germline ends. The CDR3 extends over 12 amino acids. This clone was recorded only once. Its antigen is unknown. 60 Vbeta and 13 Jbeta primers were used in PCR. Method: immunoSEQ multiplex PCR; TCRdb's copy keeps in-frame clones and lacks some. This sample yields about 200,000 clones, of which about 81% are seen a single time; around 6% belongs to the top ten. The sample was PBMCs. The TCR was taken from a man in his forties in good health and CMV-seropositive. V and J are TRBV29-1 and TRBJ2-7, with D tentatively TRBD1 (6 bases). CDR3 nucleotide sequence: TGCAGCGTCGGGGACACCACCTACGAGCAGTACTTC. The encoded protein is CSVGDTTYEQYF.